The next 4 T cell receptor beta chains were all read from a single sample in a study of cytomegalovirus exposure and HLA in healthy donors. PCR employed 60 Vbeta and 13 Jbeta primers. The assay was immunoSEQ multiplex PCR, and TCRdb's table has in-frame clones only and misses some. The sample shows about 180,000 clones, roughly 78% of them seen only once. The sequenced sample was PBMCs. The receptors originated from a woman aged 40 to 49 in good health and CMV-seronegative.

CDR3 bases: TGTGCCAGCATGGACGGTCTTCCGACTAGCGGGAGGAAGGCCGGGGAGCTGTTTTTT. Translation: CASMDGLPTSGRKAGELFF. The chain is built from TRBV9 and TRBJ2-2; 13 bases fit TRBD2. The CDR3 has 19 residues. With 6 bases clipped from V and 6 bases from J, the junction kept 17 bases outside the gene matches. CDR1 is SGDLS, CDR2 YYNGEE, per germline. Based on the CDR3 plus reference TRBV9 and TRBJ2-2, the full variable domain is DSGVTQTPKHLITATGQRVTLRCSPRSGDLSVYWYQQSLDQGLQFLIQYYNGEERAKGNILERFSAQQFPDLHSELNLSSLELGDSALYFCASMDGLPTSGRKAGELFFGEGSRLTVL.

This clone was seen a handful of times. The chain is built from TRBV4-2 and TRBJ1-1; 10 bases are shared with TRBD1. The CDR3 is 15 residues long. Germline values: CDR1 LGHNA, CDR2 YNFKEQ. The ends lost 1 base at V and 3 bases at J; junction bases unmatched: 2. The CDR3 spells CASSQGGTGDTEAFF. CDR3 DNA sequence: TGTGCCAGCAGCCAAGGGGGGACAGGGGACACTGAAGCTTTCTTT.

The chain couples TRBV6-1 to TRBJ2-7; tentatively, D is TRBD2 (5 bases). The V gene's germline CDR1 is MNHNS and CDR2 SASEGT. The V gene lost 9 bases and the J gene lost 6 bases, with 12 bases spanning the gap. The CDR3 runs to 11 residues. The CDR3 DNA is TGTGCCAGTGGGAGCTACCCCGAGCAGTACTTC. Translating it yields CASGSYPEQYF.

CDR3 sequence (DNA): TGTGCCAGTAGTGCCACAGGGTCAGAGCAGTACTTC. This gives the protein CASSATGSEQYF. J is TRBJ2-7 and V is TRBV19, with TRBD1 as a possible D gene (6 bases). V lost 5 bases to trimming and J lost 7 bases, with 12 bases between them. Germline assignment: CDR1 LNHDA and CDR2 SQIVND (reference sequence). This CDR3 is 12 amino acids long.